This T cell receptor (beta chain) emerged from a study of blood T cell repertoires in COVID-19. Overall study: Material from acute and convalescent COVID-19 was sourced from the United States, Italy and Spain. Nucleic acid was either cDNA or gDNA, and it came from T cells, B-cell-depleted T cells, or PBMCs.

The V end lost 1 base, the J end lost 3 bases, and 10 bases lay between the germline ends. CDR1 and CDR2 from the germline V gene are SGHTA and FQGNSA. The CDR3 consists of 14 residues. As processed by the authors: Using reference gene primer amplification, nucleated cell counts were estimated. The protocol was immunoSEQ multiplex PCR, while the TCRdb copy is restricted to in-frame clones and leaves out a portion. That table supplies the V and J calls and clone size; D and trimming were determined from the DNA. This sample has 50,000 to 60,000 clones, with around 89% found just once. Source material: peripheral blood. The chain recombines TRBV7-2 with TRBJ2-7; D not resolved. This sequence was found in a man aged 55 to 70 with acute or convalescent COVID-19. This CDR3 is CASSLVGANYEQYF. In DNA, the CDR3 is TGTGCCAGCAGCTTAGTAGGAGCGAACTACGAGCAGTACTTC.